Here is one TCR beta chain with its context. Its antigen remains unidentified. This entry is derived from a study of cytomegalovirus exposure and HLA in healthy donors. Study results and limitations: In a later analysis, TCR association rates varied by HLA locus: DRB1 most, HLA-C fewest. Serostatus for CMV was the only available immune exposure information.

PCR employed 60 Vbeta and 13 Jbeta primers. Per the original methods: In a later analysis, approximately 80 million unique TCR beta chains included roughly 11 million shared by two or more donors. The repertoire was sequenced with immunoSEQ multiplex PCR; TCRdb's copy has only in-frame clones and lacks some. From that table come the V and J calls and clone size; the DNA was used to work out D and trimming. The profile shows around 140,000 clones, approximately 80% of them singletons. There are 15 residues in the CDR3. Looked up from germline, CDR1 is SEHNR and CDR2 is FQNEAQ (reference sequence). V gave up 3 bases and J gave up 2 bases, with 13 bases separating them.

Sequenced: PBMCs. This TCR was recovered from a female donor in good health and CMV-seronegative. This sequence joins TRBV7-9 and TRBJ2-5, with a possible D match to TRBD1 (5 bases). The CDR3 sequence: CASSLPLGPQETQYF. The CDR3 DNA reads as TGTGCCAGCAGCTTGCCTCTGGGGCCTCAAGAGACCCAGTACTTC.